This TCR beta chain is from a study of CD8 T cells in ankylosing spondylitis. The study's findings and limits: There was a TCR beta motif, made of several highly homologous variants, that appeared characteristic of ankylosing spondylitis blood. Disease-linked clones bore a CD8+ phenotype and were relatively rare in peripheral blood.

This CDR3 is built from 15 residues. V was clipped by 3 bases and J by 7 bases; unmatched bases: 10. CDR1 is DFQATT and CDR2 is SNEGSKA in the germline V gene (reference sequence). This clonotype was found many times. Antigen unknown. TCRdb called the 5' RACE reads again in MiXCR, with one record for every CDR3 protein. This table has 450,000 to 550,000 distinct CDR3 sequences, approximately 5% appearing once. The sequenced material came from blood, either unsorted or a sorted T cell fraction (not recorded which). The V and J genes are TRBV20-1 and TRBJ2-2, with 8 bases matching TRBD2. The sequence came from a male donor with ankylosing spondylitis. The CDR3, as DNA: TGCAGTGCTAGTGGGTCCGGGAGGGGTTACGGGGAGCTGTTTTTT. This gives the protein CSASGSGRGYGELFF.